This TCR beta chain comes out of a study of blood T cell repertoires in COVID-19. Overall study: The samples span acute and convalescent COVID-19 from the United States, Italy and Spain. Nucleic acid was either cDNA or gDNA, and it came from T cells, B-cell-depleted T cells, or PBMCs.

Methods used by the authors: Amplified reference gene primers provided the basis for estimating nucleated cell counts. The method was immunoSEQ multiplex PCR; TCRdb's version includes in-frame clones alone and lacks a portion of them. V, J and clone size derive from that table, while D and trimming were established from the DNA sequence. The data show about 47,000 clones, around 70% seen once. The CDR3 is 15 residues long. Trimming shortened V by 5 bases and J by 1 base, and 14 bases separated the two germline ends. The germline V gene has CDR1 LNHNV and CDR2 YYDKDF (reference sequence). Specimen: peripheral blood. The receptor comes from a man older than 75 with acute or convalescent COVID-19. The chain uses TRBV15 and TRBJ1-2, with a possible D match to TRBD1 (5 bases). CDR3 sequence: CATSSITGVNYGYTF. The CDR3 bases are TGTGCCACCAGCTCAATCACGGGGGTTAACTATGGCTACACCTTC.